This T cell receptor beta chain was documented in a study of CD8+ T cells in alopecia areata. Treatment in this sample: oral pan-JAK inhibitor, 5-10 mg twice daily. V lost 5 bases to trimming and J lost 10 bases; unmatched junction nucleotides: 10. Looked up from germline, CDR1 is MNHEY and CDR2 is SVGAGI. The CDR3 covers 15 residues. Following extraction, RNA underwent reverse transcription to cDNA, which served as the sequencing template. Libraries were prepared by immunoSEQ multiplex PCR; TCRdb keeps only in-frame clonotypes and omits some of them. Among about 180,000 clones listed, approximately 55% were seen once.

The chain combines TRBV6-5 with TRBJ1-6; 8 positions match TRBD1. This specimen was CD8+ T cells sorted from blood, taken at week 24, from a patient treated with tofacitinib. The receptor was isolated from a human donor with alopecia areata. As DNA, the CDR3 is TGTGCCAGCAGTGCGGACAGGGAAGGAGAATCACCCCTCCACTTT. Translation gives CASSADREGESPLHF.